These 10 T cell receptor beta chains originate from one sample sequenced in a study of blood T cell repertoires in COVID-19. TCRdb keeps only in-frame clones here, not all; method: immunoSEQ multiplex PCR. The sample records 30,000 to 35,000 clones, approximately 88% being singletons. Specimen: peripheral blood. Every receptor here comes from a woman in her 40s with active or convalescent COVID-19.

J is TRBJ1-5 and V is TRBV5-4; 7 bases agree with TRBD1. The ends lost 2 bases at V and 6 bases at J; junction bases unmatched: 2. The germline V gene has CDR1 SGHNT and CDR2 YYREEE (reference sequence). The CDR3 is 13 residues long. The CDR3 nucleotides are TGTGCCAGCAGCTTCCAGGGGGGTCAGCCCCAGCATTTT. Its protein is CASSFQGGQPQHF.

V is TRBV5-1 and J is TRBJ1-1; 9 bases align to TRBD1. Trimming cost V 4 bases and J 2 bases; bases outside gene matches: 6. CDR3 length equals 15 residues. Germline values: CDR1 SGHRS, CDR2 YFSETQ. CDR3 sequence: CASSPGDRENTEAFF. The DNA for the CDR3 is TGCGCCAGCAGCCCGGGGGACAGGGAAAACACTGAAGCTTTCTTT.

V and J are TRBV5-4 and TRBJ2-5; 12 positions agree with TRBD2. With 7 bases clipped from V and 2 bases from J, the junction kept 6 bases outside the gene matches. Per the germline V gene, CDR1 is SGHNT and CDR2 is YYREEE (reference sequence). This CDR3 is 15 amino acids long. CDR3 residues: CASGRLAGGQETQYF. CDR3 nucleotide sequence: TGTGCCAGCGGCAGGCTAGCGGGGGGGCAAGAGACCCAGTACTTC.

CDR3 DNA: TGTGCCAGTTGCCCCCTAAAGCAAAACAGCGGGAGGTGGTCCTACAATGAGCAGTTCTTC. As protein: CASCPLKQNSGRWSYNEQFF. The chain couples TRBV19 to TRBJ2-1; 9 bases map to TRBD2. The germline gives CDR1 LNHDA, CDR2 SQIVND (reference sequence). Germline trimming cut 8 bases from V and 1 base from J; bases unmatched to any gene: 21. The CDR3 has 20 residues.

The CDR3 DNA sequence: TGTGCCAGCAGTGAGGGCAGGGGGCGAAATGAAAAACTGTTTTTT. Translated: CASSEGRGRNEKLFF. This sequence joins TRBV2 and TRBJ1-4; 8 bases align to TRBD1. Per the germline V gene, CDR1 is SNHLY and CDR2 is FYNNEI. Trimming removed 3 bases from V and 5 bases from J; junction bases left unmatched: 5. The CDR3 has 15 amino acids. Variable domain in full (rest from reference TRBV2 and TRBJ1-4): EPEVTQTPSHQVTQMGQEVILRCVPISNHLYFYWYRQILGQKVEFLVSFYNNEISEKSEIFDDQFSVERPDGSNFTLKIRSTKLEDSAMYFCASSEGRGRNEKLFFGSGTQLSVL.

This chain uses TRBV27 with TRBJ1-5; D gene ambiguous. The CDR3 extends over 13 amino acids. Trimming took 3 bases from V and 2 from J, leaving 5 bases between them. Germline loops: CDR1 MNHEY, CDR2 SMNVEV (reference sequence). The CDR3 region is CASSFGRNQPQHF. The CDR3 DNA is TGTGCCAGCAGTTTTGGGCGCAATCAGCCCCAGCATTTT.

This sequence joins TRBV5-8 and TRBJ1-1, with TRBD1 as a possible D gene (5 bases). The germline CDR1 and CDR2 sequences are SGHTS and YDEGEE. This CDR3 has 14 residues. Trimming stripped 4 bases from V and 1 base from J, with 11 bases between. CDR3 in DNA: TGTGCCAGCAGCCGCCCCGACAGGAACACTGAAGCTTTCTTT. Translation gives CASSRPDRNTEAFF.

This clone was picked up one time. The CDR3 DNA follows: TGTGCCAGCAGCCAAGTCCTAGCGGTTACAGATACGCAGTATTTT. The encoded protein is CASSQVLAVTDTQYF. The chain uses TRBV14 and TRBJ2-3; 7 bases are shared with TRBD2. Germline assignment: CDR1 SGHDN and CDR2 FVKESK. The CDR3 consists of 15 residues. The V and J ends lost 1 base and 3 bases, in that order; junction bases with no gene match: 4.

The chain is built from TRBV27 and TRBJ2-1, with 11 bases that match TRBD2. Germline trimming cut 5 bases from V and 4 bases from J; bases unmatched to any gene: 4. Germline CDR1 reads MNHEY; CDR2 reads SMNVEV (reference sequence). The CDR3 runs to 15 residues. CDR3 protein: CASSRRLAGYNEQFF. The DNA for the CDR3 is TGTGCCAGCAGTCGCAGACTAGCGGGATACAATGAGCAGTTCTTC.

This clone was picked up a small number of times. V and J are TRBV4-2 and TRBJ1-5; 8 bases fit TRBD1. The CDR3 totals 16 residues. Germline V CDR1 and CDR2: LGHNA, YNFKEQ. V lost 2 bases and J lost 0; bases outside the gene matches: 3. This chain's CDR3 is CASSQLTGVSNQPQHF. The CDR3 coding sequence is TGTGCCAGCAGCCAACTGACAGGGGTTAGCAATCAGCCCCAGCATTTT.